This T cell receptor beta chain was identified in a study of T-cell memory formation after mild COVID-19. Whole-study results and caveats: Some clones that responded turned up in pre-infection memory, which suggests that cross-reactive memory joined in. CD8+ contracting clones occupied EMRA, while CD4+ ones occupied mainly CM and EM. Contracting clones from day 15 to 85 showed balanced CD4/CD8; later expanders favored CD4+.

5'RACE primed at constant segments yielded TCR alpha and TCR beta cDNA libraries bearing sample barcodes and UMIs. TCRdb used MiXCR to reprocess the 5' RACE reads, holding one entry per CDR3 protein. The data contain 380,000 or so distinct CDR3 sequences, around 15% of them singletons. Note on this clonotype: Its specificity is unknown.

The TCR comes from a man aged 18 to 29 who had mild COVID-19 (a few samples of this study predate the infection). Cell type and time point are not known. The sequenced sample consisted of PBMCs or a T cell subset sorted from them (not recorded which).

The CDR3 is CASTLAPTAVYGYTF. The CDR3 bases are TGTGCCAGCACCCTGGCACCGACGGCCGTTTACGGCTACACCTTC. The chain links TRBV5-6 to TRBJ1-2; D ambiguous. V gave up 6 bases and J gave up 8 bases, with 23 bases separating them. Germline CDR1 reads SGHDT; CDR2 reads YYEEEE. The CDR3 sequence is 15 residues long.